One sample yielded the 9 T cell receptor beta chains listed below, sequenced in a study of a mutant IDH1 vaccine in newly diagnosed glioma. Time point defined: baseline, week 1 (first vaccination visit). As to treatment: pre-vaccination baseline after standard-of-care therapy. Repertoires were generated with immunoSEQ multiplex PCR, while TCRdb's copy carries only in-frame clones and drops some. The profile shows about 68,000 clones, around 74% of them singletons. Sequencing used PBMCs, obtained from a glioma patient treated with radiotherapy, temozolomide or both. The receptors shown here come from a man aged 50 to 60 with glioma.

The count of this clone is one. DNA for the CDR3: TGTGCCACCAGCACCACCTTTGGACAGGGGGATGGCTACACCTTC. Translation: CATSTTFGQGDGYTF. The V and J genes are TRBV15 and TRBJ1-2; 10 bases line up with TRBD1. The CDR3 consists of 15 residues. Germline values: CDR1 LNHNV, CDR2 YYDKDF (reference sequence). The junction had 8 bases not matched to a gene; V was cut back by 4 bases and J by 6 bases.

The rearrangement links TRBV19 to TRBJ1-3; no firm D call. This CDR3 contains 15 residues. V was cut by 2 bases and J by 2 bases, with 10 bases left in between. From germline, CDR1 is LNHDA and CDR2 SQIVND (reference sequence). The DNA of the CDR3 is TGTGCCAGTAGTATAATCCGGACCACTGGAAACACCATATATTTT. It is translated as CASSIIRTTGNTIYF.

For the CDR3, the DNA is TGTGCCAGCTCATCCTACGCCAGGGATGGGTTTTCCAAAAACATTCAGTACTTC. Translation gives CASSSYARDGFSKNIQYF. V usage is TRBV18 and J usage is TRBJ2-4; weak D call: TRBD1 (5 bases). V was pared by 5 bases and J by 2 bases, with 22 bases between. CDR3 length: 18 amino acids. Germline CDR1 and CDR2: KGHSH and LQKENI.

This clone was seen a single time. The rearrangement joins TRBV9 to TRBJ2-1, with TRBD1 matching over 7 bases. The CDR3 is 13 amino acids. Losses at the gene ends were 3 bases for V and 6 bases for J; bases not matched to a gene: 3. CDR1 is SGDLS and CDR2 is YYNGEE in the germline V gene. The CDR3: CASSGDSLNEQFF. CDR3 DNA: TGTGCCAGCAGCGGGGACAGCCTCAATGAGCAGTTCTTC.

The CDR3 spells CASSEWRSGGAVDTQYF. CDR3 DNA sequence: TGTGCCAGCAGTGAATGGCGGAGCGGGGGGGCAGTAGATACGCAGTATTTT. The J gene is TRBJ2-3, the V gene TRBV25-1; 10 bases line up with TRBD2. Germline loops: CDR1 MGHDK, CDR2 SYGVNS. V was pared by 1 base and J by 5 bases, with 9 bases of the junction left unmatched. This CDR3 is 17 amino acids long.

CDR3 amino acids: CASRGQGIGEQFF. The CDR3 DNA reads TGTGCCAGCAGGGGACAGGGAATTGGGGAGCAGTTCTTC. The chain employs TRBV2 and TRBJ2-1; 9 bases match TRBD1. The CDR3 extends over 13 amino acids. J gave up 10 bases and V 6 bases, and 7 bases lay outside the gene matches. From germline, CDR1 is SNHLY and CDR2 FYNNEI.

Here the CDR3 reads CASSLGRGDGSTF. The CDR3 DNA reads TGTGCCAGCAGCTTAGGGAGGGGGGATGGAAGCACCTTC. The rearrangement links TRBV7-2 to TRBJ1-2; tentative D call: TRBD1 (6 bases). The CDR3 loop spans 13 amino acids. V was clipped by 1 base and J by 13 bases, with 16 bases between them. CDR1 is SGHTA, CDR2 FQGNSA, per germline.

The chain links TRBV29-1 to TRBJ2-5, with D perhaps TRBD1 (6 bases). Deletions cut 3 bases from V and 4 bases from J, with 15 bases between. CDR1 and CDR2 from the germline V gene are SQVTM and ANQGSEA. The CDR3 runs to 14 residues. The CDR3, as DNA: TGCAGCGTTGATCGACAGGCGCTAGGAGAGACCCAGTACTTC. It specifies CSVDRQALGETQYF.

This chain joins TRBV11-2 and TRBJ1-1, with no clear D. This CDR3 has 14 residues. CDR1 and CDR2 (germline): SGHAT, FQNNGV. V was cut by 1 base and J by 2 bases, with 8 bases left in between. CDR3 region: CASSLGTGNTEAFF. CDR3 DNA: TGTGCCAGCAGCTTAGGAACGGGTAACACTGAAGCTTTCTTT.